This T cell receptor (beta chain) was captured by sequencing in a study of glioma-infiltrating T cells. The study, taken as a whole, reports: Gliomas, especially low-grade, showed above-expected tissue-blood divergence; non-neoplastic patients showed below. Very few CDR3 sequences were shared between tissue and blood.

Losses at the gene ends were 2 bases for V and 0 bases for J; bases not matched to a gene: 3. Per germline, CDR1 MNHNY and CDR2 SVGAGI (reference sequence). This CDR3 is 15 amino acids long. Using RNA template, CDR3s of TCR alpha and beta were amplified with iRepertoire arm-PCR. For one-step reverse transcription and amplification, about 90-400 ng of tissue mRNA or PBMC total RNA was used. TCRdb fed the multiplex PCR reads into MiXCR, producing one record per CDR3 protein. This sample carries around 140,000 distinct CDR3 sequences, 30% to 40% of them seen once, and the ten largest clones take more than 15%. Details on this clonotype: The antigen remains undetermined.

Sequencing was done on a sample of glioma tissue, nonneoplastic brain tissue, or PBMCs (not recorded which). The TCR originated in a human donor with low-grade glioma or glioblastoma, undergoing nonglioma brain surgery, or in good health (not recorded which). The rearrangement links TRBV6-6 to TRBJ1-1; 7 nucleotides align to TRBD1. The CDR3 DNA is TGTGCCAGCAGTTACAGGGGGCCCCTGAACACTGAAGCTTTCTTT. Protein sequence: CASSYRGPLNTEAFF.